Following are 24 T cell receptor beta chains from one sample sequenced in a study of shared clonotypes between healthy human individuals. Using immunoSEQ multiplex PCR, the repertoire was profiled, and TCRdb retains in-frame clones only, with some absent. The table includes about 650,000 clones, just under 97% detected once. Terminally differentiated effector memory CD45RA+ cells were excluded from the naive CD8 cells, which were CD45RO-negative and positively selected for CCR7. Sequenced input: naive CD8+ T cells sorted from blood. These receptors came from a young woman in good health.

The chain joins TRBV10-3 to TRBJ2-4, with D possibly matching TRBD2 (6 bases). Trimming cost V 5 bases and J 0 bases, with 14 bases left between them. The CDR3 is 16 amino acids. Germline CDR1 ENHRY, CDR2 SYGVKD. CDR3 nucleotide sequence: TGTGCCATCAGTAATAGGGACTTACTAGCCAAAAACATTCAGTACTTC. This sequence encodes CAISNRDLLAKNIQYF.

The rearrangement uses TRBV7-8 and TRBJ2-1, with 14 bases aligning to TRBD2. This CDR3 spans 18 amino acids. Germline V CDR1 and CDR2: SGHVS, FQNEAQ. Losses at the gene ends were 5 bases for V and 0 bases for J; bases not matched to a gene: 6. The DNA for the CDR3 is TGTGCCAGCAGCCCGGGACTAGCGGGAGCAGACTCCTACAATGAGCAGTTCTTC. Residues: CASSPGLAGADSYNEQFF.

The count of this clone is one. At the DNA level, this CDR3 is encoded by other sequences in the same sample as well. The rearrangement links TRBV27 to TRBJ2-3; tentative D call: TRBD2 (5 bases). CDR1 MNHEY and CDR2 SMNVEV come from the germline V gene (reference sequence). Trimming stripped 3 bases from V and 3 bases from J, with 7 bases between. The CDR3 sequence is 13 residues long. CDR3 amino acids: CASSFRGTDTQYF. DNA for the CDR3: TGTGCCAGCAGTTTTCGGGGTACAGATACGCAGTATTTT.

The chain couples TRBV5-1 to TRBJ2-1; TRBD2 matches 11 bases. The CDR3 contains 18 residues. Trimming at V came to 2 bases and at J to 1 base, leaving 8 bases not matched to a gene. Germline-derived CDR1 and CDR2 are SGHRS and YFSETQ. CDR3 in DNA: TGCGCCAGCAGCTTTAGACTAGCGGGATCGGAATCCTACAATGAGCAGTTCTTC. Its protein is CASSFRLAGSESYNEQFF.

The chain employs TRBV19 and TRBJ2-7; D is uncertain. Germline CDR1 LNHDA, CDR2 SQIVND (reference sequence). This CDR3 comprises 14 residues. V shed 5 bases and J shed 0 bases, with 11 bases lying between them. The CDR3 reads CASSWAPDSYEQYF. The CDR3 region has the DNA TGTGCCAGTAGTTGGGCACCCGACTCCTACGAGCAGTACTTC.

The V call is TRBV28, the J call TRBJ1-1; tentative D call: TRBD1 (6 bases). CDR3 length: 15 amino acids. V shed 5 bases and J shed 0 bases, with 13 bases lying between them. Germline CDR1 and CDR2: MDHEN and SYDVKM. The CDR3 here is CASSETGPLNTEAFF. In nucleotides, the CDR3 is TGTGCCAGCAGTGAGACAGGACCCCTGAACACTGAAGCTTTCTTT. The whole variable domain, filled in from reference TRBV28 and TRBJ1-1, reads DVKVTQSSRYLVKRTGEKVFLECVQDMDHENMFWYRQDPGLGLRLIYFSYDVKMKEKGDIPEGYSVSREKKERFSLILESASTNQTSMYLCASSETGPLNTEAFFGQGTRLTVV.

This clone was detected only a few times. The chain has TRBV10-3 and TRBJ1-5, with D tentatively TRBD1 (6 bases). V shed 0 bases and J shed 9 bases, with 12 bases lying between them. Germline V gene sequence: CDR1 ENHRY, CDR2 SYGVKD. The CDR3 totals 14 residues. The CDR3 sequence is CAISESAGGRPQHF. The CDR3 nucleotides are TGTGCCATCAGTGAGTCGGCGGGGGGCCGGCCCCAGCATTTT.

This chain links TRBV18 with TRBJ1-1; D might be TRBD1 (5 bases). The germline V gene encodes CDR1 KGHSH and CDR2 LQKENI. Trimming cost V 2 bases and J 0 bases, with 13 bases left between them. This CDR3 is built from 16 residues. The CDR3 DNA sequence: TGTGCCAGCTCACCAGGTACCAGGGCTATGAACACTGAAGCTTTCTTT. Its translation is CASSPGTRAMNTEAFF.

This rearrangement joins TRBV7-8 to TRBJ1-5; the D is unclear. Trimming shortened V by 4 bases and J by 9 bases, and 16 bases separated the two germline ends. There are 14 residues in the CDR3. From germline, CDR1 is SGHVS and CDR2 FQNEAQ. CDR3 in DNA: TGTGCCAGCAGCTCGACCGGGCCCAGCAGGCCCCAGCATTTT. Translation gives CASSSTGPSRPQHF.

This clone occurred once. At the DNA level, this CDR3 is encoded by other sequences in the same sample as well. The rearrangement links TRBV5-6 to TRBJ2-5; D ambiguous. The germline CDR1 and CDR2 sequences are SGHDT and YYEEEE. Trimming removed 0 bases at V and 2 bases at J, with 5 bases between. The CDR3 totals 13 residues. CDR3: CASSLASQETQYF. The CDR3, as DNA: TGTGCCAGCAGCTTGGCCAGTCAAGAGACCCAGTACTTC.

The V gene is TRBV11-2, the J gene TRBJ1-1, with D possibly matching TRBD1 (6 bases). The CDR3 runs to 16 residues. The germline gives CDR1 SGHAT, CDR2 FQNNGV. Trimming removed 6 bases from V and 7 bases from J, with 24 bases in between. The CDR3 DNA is TGTGCCAGCAGACTACAGCGGGACCTAGGGGGGCTTGAAGCTTTCTTT. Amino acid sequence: CASRLQRDLGGLEAFF.

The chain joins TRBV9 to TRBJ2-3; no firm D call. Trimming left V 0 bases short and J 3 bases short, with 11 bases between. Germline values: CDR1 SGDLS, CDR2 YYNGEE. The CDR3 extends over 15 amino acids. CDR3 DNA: TGTGCCAGCAGCGTAGTAGCCTCAGCGACAGATACGCAGTATTTT. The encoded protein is CASSVVASATDTQYF.

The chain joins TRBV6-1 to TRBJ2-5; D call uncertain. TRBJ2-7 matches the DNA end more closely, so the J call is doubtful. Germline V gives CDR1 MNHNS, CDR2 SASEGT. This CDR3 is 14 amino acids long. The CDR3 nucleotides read TGTGCCAGCAGTGAAGGTGTAGTCTCCTACGAGCAGTACTTC. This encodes CASSEGVVSYEQYF.

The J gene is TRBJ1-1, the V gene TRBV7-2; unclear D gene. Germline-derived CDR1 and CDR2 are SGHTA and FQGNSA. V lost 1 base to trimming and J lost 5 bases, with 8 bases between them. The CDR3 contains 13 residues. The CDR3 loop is CASSLEVGTEAFF. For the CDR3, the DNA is TGTGCCAGCAGCTTAGAGGTCGGGACTGAAGCTTTCTTT.

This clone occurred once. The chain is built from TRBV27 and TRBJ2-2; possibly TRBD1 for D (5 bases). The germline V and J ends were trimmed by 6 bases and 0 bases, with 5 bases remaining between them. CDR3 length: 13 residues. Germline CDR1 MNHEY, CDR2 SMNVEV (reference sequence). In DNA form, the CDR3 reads TGTGCCAGCAGGGACACGAACACCGGGGAGCTGTTTTTT. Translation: CASRDTNTGELFF.

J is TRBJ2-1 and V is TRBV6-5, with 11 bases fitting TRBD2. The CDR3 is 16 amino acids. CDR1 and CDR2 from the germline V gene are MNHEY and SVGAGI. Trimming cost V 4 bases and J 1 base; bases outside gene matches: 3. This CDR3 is CASSFASGRSYNEQFF. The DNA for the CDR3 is TGTGCCAGCAGTTTCGCTAGCGGGAGGTCCTACAATGAGCAGTTCTTC.

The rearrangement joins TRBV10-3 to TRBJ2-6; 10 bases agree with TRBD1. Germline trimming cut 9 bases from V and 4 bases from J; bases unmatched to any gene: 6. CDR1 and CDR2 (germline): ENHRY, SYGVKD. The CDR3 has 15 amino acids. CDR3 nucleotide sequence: TGTGCCATAGGGACAGGGGAAAGGGGGGCCAACGTCCTGACTTTC. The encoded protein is CAIGTGERGANVLTF.

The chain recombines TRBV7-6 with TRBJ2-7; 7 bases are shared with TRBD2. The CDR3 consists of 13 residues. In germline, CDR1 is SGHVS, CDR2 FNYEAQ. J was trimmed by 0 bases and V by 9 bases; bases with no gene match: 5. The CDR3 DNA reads TGTGCCAGTTCAGCGGGACCCTCCTACGAGCAGTACTTC. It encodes CASSAGPSYEQYF.

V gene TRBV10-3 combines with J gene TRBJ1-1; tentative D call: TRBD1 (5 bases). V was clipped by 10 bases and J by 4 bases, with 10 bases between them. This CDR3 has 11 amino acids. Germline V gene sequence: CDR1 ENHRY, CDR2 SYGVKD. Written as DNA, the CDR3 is TGTGCCACCTCCGGGACCACTGAAGCTTTCTTT. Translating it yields CATSGTTEAFF.

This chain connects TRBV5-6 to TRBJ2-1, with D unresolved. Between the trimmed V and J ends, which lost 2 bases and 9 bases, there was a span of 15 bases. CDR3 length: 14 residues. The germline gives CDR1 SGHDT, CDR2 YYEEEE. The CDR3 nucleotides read TGTGCCAGCAGCTTCGGCCTGGGGATCAGTGAGCAGTTCTTC. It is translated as CASSFGLGISEQFF. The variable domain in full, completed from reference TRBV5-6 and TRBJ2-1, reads DAGVTQSPTHLIKTRGQQVTLRCSPKSGHDTVSWYQQALGQGPQFIFQYYEEEERQRGNFPDRFSGHQFPNYSSELNVNALLLGDSALYLCASSFGLGISEQFFGPGTRLTVL.

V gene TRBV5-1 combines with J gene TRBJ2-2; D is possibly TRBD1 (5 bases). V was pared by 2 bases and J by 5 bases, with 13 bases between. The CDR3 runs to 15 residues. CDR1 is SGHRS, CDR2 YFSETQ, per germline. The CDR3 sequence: CASSFQGIGTGELFF. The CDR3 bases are TGCGCCAGCAGCTTCCAGGGAATAGGGACCGGGGAGCTGTTTTTT.

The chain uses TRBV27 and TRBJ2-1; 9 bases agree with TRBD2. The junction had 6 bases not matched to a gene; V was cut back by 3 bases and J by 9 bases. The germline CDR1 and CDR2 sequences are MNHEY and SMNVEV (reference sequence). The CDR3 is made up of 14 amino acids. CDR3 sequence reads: CASSFGGRAAEQFF. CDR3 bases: TGTGCCAGCAGTTTCGGCGGGAGGGCCGCTGAGCAGTTCTTC.

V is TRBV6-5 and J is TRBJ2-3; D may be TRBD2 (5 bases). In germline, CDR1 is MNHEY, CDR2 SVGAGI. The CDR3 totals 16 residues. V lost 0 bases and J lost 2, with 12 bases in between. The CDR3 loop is CASSYSVGEYTDTQYF. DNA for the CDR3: TGTGCCAGCAGTTACTCGGTGGGAGAGTACACAGATACGCAGTATTTT.

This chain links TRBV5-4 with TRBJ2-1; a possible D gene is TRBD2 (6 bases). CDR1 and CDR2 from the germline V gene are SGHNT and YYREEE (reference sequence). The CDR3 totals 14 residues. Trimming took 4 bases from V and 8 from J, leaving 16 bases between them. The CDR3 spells CASSLQLERDEQFF. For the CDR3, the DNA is TGTGCCAGCAGCCTCCAGCTGGAGCGGGATGAGCAGTTCTTC.